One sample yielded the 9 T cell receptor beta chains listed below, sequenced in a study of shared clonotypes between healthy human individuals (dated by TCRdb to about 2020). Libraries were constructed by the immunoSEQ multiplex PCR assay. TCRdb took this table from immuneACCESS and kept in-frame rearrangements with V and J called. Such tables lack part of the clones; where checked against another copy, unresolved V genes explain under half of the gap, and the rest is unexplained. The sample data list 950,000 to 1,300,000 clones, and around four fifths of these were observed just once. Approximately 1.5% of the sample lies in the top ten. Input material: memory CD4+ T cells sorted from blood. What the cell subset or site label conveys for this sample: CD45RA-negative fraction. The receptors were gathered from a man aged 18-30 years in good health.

The CDR3 DNA reads as TGTGCCGTTGGGGGTTATTCACCCCTCCACTTT. Its protein product is CAVGGYSPLHF. V is TRBV6-5 and J is TRBJ1-6; possibly TRBD1 for D (5 bases). The germline V and J ends were trimmed by 11 bases and 8 bases, with 10 bases remaining between them. The germline gives CDR1 MNHEY, CDR2 SVGAGI. The CDR3 spans 11 residues.

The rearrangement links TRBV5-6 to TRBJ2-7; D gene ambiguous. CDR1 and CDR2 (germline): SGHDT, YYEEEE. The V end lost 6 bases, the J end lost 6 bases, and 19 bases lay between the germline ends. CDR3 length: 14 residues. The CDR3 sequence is CASTLTGFGLEQYF. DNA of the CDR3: TGTGCCAGCACCCTCACCGGATTCGGGCTCGAGCAGTACTTC.

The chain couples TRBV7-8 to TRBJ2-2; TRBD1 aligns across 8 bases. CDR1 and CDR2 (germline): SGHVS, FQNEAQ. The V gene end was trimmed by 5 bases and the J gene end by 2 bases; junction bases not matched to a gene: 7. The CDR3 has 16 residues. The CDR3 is CASSIRDRRNTGELFF. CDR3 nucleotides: TGTGCCAGCAGCATACGGGACAGGCGAAACACCGGGGAGCTGTTTTTT.

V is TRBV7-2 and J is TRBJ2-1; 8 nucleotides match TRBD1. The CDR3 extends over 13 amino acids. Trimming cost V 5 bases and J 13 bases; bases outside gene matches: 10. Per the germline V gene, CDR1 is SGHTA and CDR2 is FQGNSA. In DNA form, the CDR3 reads TGTGCCAGCAGCACCCTGGGACAGGTCGAACAGTTCTTC. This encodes CASSTLGQVEQFF.

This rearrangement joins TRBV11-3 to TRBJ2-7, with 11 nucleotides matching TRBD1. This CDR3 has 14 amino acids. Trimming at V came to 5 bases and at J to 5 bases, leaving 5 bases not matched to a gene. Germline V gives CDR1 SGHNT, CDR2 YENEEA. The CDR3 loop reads CASSIGQGANEQYF. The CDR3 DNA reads TGTGCCAGCAGCATTGGACAGGGGGCAAACGAGCAGTACTTC.

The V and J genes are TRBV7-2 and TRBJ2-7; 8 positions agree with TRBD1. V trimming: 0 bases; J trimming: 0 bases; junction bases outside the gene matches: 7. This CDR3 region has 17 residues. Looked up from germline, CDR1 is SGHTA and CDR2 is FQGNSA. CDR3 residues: CASSLARDRRSSYEQYF. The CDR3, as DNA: TGTGCCAGCAGCTTAGCCAGGGACAGGAGGAGCTCCTACGAGCAGTACTTC.

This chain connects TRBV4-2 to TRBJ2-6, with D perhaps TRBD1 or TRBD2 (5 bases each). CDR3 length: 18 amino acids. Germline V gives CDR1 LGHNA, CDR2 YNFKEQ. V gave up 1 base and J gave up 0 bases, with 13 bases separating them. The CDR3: CASSQGIGTSSGANVLTF. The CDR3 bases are TGTGCCAGCAGCCAAGGGATCGGGACGAGCTCTGGGGCCAACGTCCTGACTTTC.

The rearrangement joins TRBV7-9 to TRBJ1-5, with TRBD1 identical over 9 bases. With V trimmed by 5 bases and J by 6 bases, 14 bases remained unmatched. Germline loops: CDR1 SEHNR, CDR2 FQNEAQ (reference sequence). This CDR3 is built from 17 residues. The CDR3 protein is CASSNSWGQGRGQPQHF. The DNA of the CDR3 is TGTGCCAGCAGCAACTCCTGGGGACAGGGTCGAGGTCAGCCCCAGCATTTT. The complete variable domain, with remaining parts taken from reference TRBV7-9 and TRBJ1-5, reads DTGVSQNPRHKITKRGQNVTFRCDPISEHNRLYWYRQTLGQGPEFLTYFQNEAQLEKSRLLSDRFSAERPKGSFSTLEIQRTEQGDSAMYLCASSNSWGQGRGQPQHFGDGTRLSIL.

The CDR3 loop is CASSPTGGGTDTQYF. The CDR3 bases are TGTGCCAGCTCACCAACAGGGGGAGGCACAGATACGCAGTATTTT. The chain carries TRBV18 and TRBJ2-3, with TRBD1 matching 8 bases. V lost 2 bases, J lost 1 base, and 2 bases stayed unmatched. The CDR3 spans 15 residues. Per germline, CDR1 KGHSH and CDR2 LQKENI.